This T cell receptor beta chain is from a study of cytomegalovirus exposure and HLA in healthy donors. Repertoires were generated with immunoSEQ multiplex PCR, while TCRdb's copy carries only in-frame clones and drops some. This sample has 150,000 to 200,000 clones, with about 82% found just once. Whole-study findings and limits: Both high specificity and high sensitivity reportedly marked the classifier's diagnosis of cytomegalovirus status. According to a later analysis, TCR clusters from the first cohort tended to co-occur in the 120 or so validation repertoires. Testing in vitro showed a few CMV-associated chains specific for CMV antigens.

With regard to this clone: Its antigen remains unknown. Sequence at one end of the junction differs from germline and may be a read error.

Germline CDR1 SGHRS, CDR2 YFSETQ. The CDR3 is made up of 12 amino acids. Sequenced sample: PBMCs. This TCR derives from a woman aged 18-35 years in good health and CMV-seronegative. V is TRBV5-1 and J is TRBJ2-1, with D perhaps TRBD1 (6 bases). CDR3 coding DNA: TGCGCCAGCAGCTTGGCACAGGGTGCGTCTGTCTTC. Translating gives CASSLAQGASVF.